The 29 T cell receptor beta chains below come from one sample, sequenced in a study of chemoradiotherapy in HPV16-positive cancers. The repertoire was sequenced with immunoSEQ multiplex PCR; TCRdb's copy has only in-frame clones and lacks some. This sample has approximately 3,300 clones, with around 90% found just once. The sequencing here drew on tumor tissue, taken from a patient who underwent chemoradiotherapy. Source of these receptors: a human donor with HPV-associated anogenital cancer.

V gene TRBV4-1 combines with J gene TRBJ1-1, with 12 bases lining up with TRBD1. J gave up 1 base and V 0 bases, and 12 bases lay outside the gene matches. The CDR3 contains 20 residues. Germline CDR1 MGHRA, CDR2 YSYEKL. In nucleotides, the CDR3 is TGCGCCAGCAGCCAAGATGACCTCGGGACAGGGGGCTGGAGGAACACTGAAGCTTTCTTT. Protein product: CASSQDDLGTGGWRNTEAFF.

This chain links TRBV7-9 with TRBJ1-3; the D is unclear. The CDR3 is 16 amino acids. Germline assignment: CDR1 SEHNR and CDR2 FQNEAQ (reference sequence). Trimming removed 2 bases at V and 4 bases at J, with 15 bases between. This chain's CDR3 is CASSLSAHPRGNTIYF. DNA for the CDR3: TGTGCCAGCAGCTTATCCGCGCATCCAAGGGGAAACACCATATATTTT.

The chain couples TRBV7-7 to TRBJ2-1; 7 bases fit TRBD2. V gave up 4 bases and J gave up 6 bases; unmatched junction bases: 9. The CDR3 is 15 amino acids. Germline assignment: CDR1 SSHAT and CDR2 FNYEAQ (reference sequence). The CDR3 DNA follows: TGTGCCAGCAGCTCAACTCGGGGGGACGCCAATGAGCAGTTCTTC. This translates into CASSSTRGDANEQFF.

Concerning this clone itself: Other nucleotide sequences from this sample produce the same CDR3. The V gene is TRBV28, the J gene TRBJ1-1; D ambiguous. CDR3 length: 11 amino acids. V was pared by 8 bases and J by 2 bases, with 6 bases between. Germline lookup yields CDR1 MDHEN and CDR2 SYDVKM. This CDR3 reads CASGRNTEAFF. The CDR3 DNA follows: TGTGCCAGCGGACGCAACACTGAAGCTTTCTTT.

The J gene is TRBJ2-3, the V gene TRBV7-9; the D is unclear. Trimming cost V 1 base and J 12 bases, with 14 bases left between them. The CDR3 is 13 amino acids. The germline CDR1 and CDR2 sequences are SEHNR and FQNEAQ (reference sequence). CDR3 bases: TGTGCCAGCAGCTTAGTCCAGGTGCTTGCCCAGTATTTT. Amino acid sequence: CASSLVQVLAQYF.

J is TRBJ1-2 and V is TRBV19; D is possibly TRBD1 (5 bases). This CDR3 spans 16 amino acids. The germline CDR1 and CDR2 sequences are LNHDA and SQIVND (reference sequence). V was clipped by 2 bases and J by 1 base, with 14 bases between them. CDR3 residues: CASSILPPQGNYGYTF. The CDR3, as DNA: TGTGCCAGTAGTATACTGCCCCCCCAGGGTAACTATGGCTACACCTTC.

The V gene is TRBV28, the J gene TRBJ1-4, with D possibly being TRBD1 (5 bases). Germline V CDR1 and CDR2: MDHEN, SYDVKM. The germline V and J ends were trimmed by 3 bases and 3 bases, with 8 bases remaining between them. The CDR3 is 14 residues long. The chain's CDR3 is CASSLGGANEKLFF. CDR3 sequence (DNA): TGTGCCAGCAGTTTGGGGGGGGCTAATGAAAAACTGTTTTTT.

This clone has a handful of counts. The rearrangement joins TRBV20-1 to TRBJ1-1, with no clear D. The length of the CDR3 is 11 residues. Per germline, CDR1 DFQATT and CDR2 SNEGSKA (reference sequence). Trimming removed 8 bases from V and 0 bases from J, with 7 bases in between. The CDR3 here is CSPSMNTEAFF. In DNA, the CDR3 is TGCAGTCCATCAATGAACACTGAAGCTTTCTTT.

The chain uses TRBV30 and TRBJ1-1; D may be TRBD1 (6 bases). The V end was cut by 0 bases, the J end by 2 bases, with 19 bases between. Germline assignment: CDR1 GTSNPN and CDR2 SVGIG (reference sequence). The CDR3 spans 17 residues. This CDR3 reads CAWSVRVFGGRNTEAFF. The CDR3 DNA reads TGTGCCTGGAGTGTACGGGTTTTCGGGGGGCGAAACACTGAAGCTTTCTTT. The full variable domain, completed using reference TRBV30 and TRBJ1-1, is SQTIHQWPATLVQPVGSPLSLECTVEGTSNPNLYWYRQAAGRGLQLLFYSVGIGQISSEVPQNLSASRPQDRQFILSSKKLLLSDSGFYLCAWSVRVFGGRNTEAFFGQGTRLTVV.

The CDR3 loop reads CASSLGTGQNTEAFF. DNA of the CDR3: TGTGCCAGCAGCTTAGGGACAGGCCAGAACACTGAAGCTTTCTTT. The V gene is TRBV5-4, the J gene TRBJ1-1, with 8 bases aligning to TRBD1. The CDR3 totals 15 residues. V was pared by 2 bases and J by 1 base, with 4 bases of the junction left unmatched. The V gene's germline CDR1 is SGHNT and CDR2 YYREEE (reference sequence).

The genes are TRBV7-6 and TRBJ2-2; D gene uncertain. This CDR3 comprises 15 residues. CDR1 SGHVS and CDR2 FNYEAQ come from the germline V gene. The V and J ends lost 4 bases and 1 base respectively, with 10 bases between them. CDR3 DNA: TGTGCCAGCAGCTCCAGTCTAGGGAACACCGGGGAGCTGTTTTTT. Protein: CASSSSLGNTGELFF.

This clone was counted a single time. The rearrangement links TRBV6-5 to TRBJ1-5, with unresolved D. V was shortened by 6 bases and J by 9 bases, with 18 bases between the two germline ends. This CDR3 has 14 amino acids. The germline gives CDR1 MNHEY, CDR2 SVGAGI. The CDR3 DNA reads TGTGCCAGCAGCCAGTTCGGTGGGTTGAGGCCCCAGCATTTT. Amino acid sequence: CASSQFGGLRPQHF.

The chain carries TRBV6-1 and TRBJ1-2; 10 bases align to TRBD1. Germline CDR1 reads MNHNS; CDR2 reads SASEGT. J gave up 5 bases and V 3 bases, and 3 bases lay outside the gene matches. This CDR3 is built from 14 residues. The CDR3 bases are TGTGCCAGCAGTGACAGGACAGGGGGATATGGCTACACCTTC. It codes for CASSDRTGGYGYTF.

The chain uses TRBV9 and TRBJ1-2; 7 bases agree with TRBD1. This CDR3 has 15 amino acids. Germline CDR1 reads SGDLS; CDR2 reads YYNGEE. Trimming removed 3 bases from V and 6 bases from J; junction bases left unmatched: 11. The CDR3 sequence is CASSETGSSINGYTF. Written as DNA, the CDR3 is TGTGCCAGCAGCGAGACAGGGTCATCCATAAATGGCTACACCTTC.

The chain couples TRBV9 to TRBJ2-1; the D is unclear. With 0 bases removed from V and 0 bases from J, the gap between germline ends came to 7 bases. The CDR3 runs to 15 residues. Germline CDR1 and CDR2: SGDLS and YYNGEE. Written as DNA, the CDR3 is TGTGCCAGCAGCGTAGAGGATAGCTCCTACAATGAGCAGTTCTTC. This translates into CASSVEDSSYNEQFF.

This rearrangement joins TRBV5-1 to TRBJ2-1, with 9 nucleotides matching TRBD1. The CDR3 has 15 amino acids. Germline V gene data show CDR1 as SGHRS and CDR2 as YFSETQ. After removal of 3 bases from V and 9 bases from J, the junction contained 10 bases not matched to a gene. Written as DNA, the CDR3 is TGCGCCAGCAGCTCTGCGGGGACAGGGATTAGTGAGCAGTTCTTC. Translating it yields CASSSAGTGISEQFF.

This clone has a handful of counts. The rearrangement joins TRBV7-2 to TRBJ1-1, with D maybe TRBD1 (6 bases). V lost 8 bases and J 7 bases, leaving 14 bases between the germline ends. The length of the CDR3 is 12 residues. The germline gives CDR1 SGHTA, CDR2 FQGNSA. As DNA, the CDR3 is TGTGCCAGCGCACTCTGGGGGCTTGAAGCTTTCTTT. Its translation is CASALWGLEAFF.

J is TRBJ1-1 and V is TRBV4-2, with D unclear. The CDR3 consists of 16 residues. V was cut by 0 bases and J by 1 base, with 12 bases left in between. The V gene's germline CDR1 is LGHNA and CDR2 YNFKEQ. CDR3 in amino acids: CASSQDPPARNTEAFF. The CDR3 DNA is TGTGCCAGCAGCCAAGACCCCCCGGCCAGGAACACTGAAGCTTTCTTT.

The CDR3 sequence: CASSSTGKQYF. DNA of the CDR3: TGTGCCAGCTCATCGACAGGAAAGCAGTACTTC. The J gene is TRBJ2-7, the V gene TRBV18, with a tentative D call TRBD1 (6 bases). Germline V gene sequence: CDR1 KGHSH, CDR2 LQKENI. This CDR3 is 11 amino acids long. V lost 5 bases and J lost 8, with 10 bases in between.

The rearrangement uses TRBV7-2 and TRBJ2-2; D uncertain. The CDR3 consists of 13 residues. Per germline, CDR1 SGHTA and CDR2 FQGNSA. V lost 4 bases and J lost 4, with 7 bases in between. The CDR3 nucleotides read TGTGCCAGCAGCTCGGTGGGCACCGGGGAGCTGTTTTTT. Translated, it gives CASSSVGTGELFF.

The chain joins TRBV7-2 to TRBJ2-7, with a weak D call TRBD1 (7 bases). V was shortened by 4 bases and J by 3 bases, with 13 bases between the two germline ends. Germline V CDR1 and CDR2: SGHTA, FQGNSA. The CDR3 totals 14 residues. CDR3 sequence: CASSWGDSNYEQYF. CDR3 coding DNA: TGTGCCAGCAGCTGGGGGGACAGTAACTACGAGCAGTACTTC.

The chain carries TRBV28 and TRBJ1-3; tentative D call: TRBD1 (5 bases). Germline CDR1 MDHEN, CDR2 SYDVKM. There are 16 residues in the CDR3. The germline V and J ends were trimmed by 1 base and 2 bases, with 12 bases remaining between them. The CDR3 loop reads CASSLFQGITGNTIYF. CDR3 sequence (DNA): TGTGCCAGCAGTTTATTTCAGGGAATCACTGGAAACACCATATATTTT.

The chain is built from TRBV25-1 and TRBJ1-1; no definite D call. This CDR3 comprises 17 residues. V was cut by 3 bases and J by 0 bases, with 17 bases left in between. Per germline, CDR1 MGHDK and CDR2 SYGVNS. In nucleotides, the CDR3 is TGTGCCAGCAGTGACGGTTGGGTCGGACCGATGAACACTGAAGCTTTCTTT. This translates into CASSDGWVGPMNTEAFF.

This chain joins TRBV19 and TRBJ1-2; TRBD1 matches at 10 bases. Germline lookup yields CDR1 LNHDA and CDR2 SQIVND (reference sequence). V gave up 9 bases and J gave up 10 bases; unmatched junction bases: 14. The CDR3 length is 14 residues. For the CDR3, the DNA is TGTGCCAGCCAGAGGGGGGGACAGGGGTACCTCTACACCTTC. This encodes CASQRGGQGYLYTF.

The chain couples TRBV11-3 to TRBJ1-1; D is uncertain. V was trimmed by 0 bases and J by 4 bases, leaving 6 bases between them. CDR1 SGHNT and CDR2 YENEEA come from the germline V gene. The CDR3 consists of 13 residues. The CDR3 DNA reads TGTGCCAGCAGCTTAGATCGCTTCACTGAAGCTTTCTTT. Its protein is CASSLDRFTEAFF.

For the CDR3, the DNA is TGTGCCAGCAGCTTTGGGGGCGGGGGTAACTATGGCTACACCTTC. Residues: CASSFGGGGNYGYTF. This sequence joins TRBV7-2 and TRBJ1-2, with D tentatively TRBD1 (6 bases). This CDR3 has 15 amino acids. Trimming pared 3 bases from V and 1 base from J, leaving 12 bases between. The germline V gene encodes CDR1 SGHTA and CDR2 FQGNSA.

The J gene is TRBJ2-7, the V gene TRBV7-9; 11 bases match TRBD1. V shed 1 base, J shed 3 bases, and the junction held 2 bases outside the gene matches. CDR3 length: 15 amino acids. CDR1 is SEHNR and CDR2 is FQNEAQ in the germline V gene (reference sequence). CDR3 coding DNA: TGTGCCAGCAGCTTAGTCGGGACAGGGGGCTACGAGCAGTACTTC. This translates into CASSLVGTGGYEQYF.

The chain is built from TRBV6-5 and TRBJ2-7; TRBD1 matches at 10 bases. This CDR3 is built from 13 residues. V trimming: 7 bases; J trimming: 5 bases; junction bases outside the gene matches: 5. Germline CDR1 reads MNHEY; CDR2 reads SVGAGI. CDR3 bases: TGTGCCAGCAATCGACAGGGGGCCAACGAGCAGTACTTC. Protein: CASNRQGANEQYF.

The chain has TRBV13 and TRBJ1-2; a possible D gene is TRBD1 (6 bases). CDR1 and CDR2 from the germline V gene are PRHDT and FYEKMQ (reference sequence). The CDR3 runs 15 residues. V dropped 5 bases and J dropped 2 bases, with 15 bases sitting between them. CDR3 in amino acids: CASSPPDRHNYGYTF. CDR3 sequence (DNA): TGTGCCAGCAGCCCCCCCGACAGGCACAACTATGGCTACACCTTC.